This TCR beta chain was identified in a study of radiotherapy plus CTLA-4 blockade in lung cancer. Overall study context: Objective response rate was around 20%; disease control rate, 25% to 35%. Broader study findings: Once radiotherapy plus ipilimumab had been given, TCR clones derived from tumor expanded in blood.

CDR1 is GTSNPN and CDR2 is SVGIG in the germline V gene (reference sequence). This CDR3 contains 14 residues. V gave up 8 bases and J gave up 5 bases; unmatched junction bases: 10. As regards this clone: Its antigen is as yet unknown. This specimen includes other DNA sequences encoding the same CDR3.

TCRdb's copy holds only in-frame clones and misses some; the assay was immunoSEQ multiplex PCR. The sample carries approximately 52,000 clones, 65% to 85% recorded once. The receptor was isolated from a human donor with non-small cell lung cancer whose response to radiotherapy plus ipilimumab could not be evaluated. Material: peripheral blood, obtained from a patient treated with radiotherapy plus ipilimumab. This chain links TRBV30 with TRBJ2-1; 9 bases are shared with TRBD2. CDR3 loop: CAGISAGGNNEQFF. The CDR3 region has the DNA TGTGCCGGAATTTCAGCGGGAGGCAACAATGAGCAGTTCTTC. Combining the CDR3 with reference TRBV30 and TRBJ2-1 gives the whole variable domain SQTIHQWPATLVQPVGSPLSLECTVEGTSNPNLYWYRQAAGRGLQLLFYSVGIGQISSEVPQNLSASRPQDRQFILSSKKLLLSDSGFYLCAGISAGGNNEQFFGPGTRLTVL.